The source of this T cell receptor (beta chain) is a study of beta chain features in type 1 diabetes. To note about this clone: Its target is unknown.

This CDR3 is 15 amino acids long. In germline, CDR1 is SGHDN, CDR2 FVKESK. V gave up 0 bases and J gave up 8 bases; unmatched junction bases: 8. Study results and limitations: Within each of all four CD4+ subsets, Type 1 diabetes patients had TCRB CDR3s that were moderately but significantly shorter.

What was sequenced were expressed TCRB transcripts, since all of the isolated RNA had been reverse transcribed. TCRdb's table, derived via immunoSEQ multiplex PCR, lists solely in-frame clones and lacks some. The table records approximately 730,000 clones, around an eighth of them present only once. The source of this sequence is a man aged 18 to 35 with type 1 diabetes. Sequenced sample: naive CD4+ T cells from blood. The rearrangement links TRBV14 to TRBJ2-3; 7 nucleotides agree with TRBD2. The DNA of the CDR3 is TGTGCCAGCAGCCAAGATAGGCGACTAGCTGGTACGCAGTATTTT. Encoded protein: CASSQDRRLAGTQYF. Supplemented by reference TRBV14 and TRBJ2-3, the full variable domain reads EAGVTQFPSHSVIEKGQTVTLRCDPISGHDNLYWYRRVMGKEIKFLLHFVKESKQDESGMPNNRFLAERTGGTYSTLKVQPAELEDSGVYFCASSQDRRLAGTQYFGPGTRLTVL.